The 13 T cell receptor beta chains presented below share a single source sample, sequenced in a study of blood T cell repertoires in COVID-19. Clones were sequenced by immunoSEQ multiplex PCR, and TCRdb holds only the in-frame ones, with some missing. The sample includes 200,000 to 300,000 clones, 80% to 85% of them seen just once. The material sequenced was peripheral blood. The receptor set was obtained from a man in his forties with acute or convalescent COVID-19.

The V gene is TRBV2, the J gene TRBJ1-2; possibly TRBD1 for D (6 bases). Germline CDR1 reads SNHLY; CDR2 reads FYNNEI. This CDR3 comprises 12 residues. Deletions cut 7 bases from V and 7 bases from J, with 13 bases between. The CDR3 bases are TGTGCCAGCAACAGGGCCCCACGTGGCTACACCTTC. It specifies CASNRAPRGYTF.

The J gene is TRBJ1-6, the V gene TRBV9; the D is unclear. V was shortened by 0 bases and J by 3 bases, with 10 bases between the two germline ends. Germline-derived CDR1 and CDR2 are SGDLS and YYNGEE. This CDR3 is 16 amino acids long. CDR3 region: CASSVGADFYNSPLHF. The DNA for the CDR3 is TGTGCCAGCAGCGTAGGAGCAGACTTCTATAATTCACCCCTCCACTTT.

This clone was detected once. This specimen includes other DNA sequences encoding the same CDR3. The chain carries TRBV19 and TRBJ1-1; no clear D gene. Germline V gene lookup returns CDR1 LNHDA and CDR2 SQIVND (reference sequence). This CDR3 has 13 residues. V gave up 4 bases and J gave up 1 base, with 7 bases separating them. The chain's CDR3 is CASSTTGNTEAFF. In DNA form, the CDR3 reads TGTGCCAGTAGTACCACCGGGAACACTGAAGCTTTCTTT.

The table lists this clone with a count of one. Other DNA sequences of this sample code for an identical CDR3. The J gene is TRBJ1-3, the V gene TRBV15; D call uncertain. Germline values: CDR1 LNHNV, CDR2 YYDKDF (reference sequence). V lost 0 bases and J lost 0, with 9 bases in between. The CDR3 covers 16 residues. The CDR3: CATSRDRESSGNTIYF. The CDR3 DNA reads as TGTGCCACCAGCAGAGATCGGGAGTCCTCTGGAAACACCATATATTTT.

The CDR3 coding sequence is TGCGCCAGCAGCTTGGGACAGAACTATGGCTACACCTTC. Translated: CASSLGQNYGYTF. The chain links TRBV5-1 to TRBJ1-2; D possibly corresponds to TRBD1 (5 bases). V was cut by 0 bases and J by 2 bases, with 5 bases left in between. The CDR3 spans 13 residues. From germline, CDR1 is SGHRS and CDR2 YFSETQ.

This clone was seen only once. The chain recombines TRBV6-4 with TRBJ2-1; D is possibly TRBD2 (5 bases). V lost 3 bases, J lost 9 bases, and 9 bases lay in between. CDR3 length: 12 amino acids. Per the germline V gene, CDR1 is MRHNA and CDR2 is SNTAGT. In DNA form, the CDR3 reads TGTGCCAGCAGTGATCTAGCATCTGAGCAGTTCTTC. This gives the protein CASSDLASEQFF.

The chain links TRBV2 to TRBJ1-2, with 10 bases lining up with TRBD1. From germline, CDR1 is SNHLY and CDR2 FYNNEI. The ends lost 6 bases at V and 4 bases at J; junction bases unmatched: 14. This CDR3 is 17 amino acids long. The CDR3 nucleotides read TGTGCCAGCAGCCGGGGGACAGGGGTTGGGAGTGCCTATGGCTACACCTTC. It translates to CASSRGTGVGSAYGYTF.

The chain joins TRBV29-1 to TRBJ1-1; the D gene is possibly TRBD1 (6 bases). This CDR3 comprises 16 residues. Germline CDR1 SQVTM, CDR2 ANQGSEA. V lost 5 bases to trimming and J lost 1 base, with 20 bases between them. CDR3: CSVPVGAGAGNTEAFF. Here the CDR3 DNA reads TGCAGCGTTCCGGTAGGGGCAGGGGCGGGGAACACTGAAGCTTTCTTT.

This clone was observed a few times. The chain joins TRBV6-6 to TRBJ1-1, with unresolved D. The CDR3 loop spans 14 amino acids. Germline V CDR1 and CDR2: MNHNY, SVGAGI (reference sequence). V lost 2 bases and J lost 5, with 12 bases in between. CDR3 nucleotide sequence: TGTGCCAGCAGTTACGGGCCAGTAGAGACTGAAGCTTTCTTT. This sequence encodes CASSYGPVETEAFF.

This sequence joins TRBV30 and TRBJ2-7; 8 nucleotides match TRBD1. Germline V gene data show CDR1 as GTSNPN and CDR2 as SVGIG (reference sequence). Losses at the gene ends were 2 bases for V and 4 bases for J; bases not matched to a gene: 7. The CDR3 loop spans 14 amino acids. The CDR3 DNA reads as TGTGCCTGGAGTCGCGGGACAGGTACTTACGAGCAGTACTTC. It yields the protein CAWSRGTGTYEQYF. The whole variable domain, filled in from reference TRBV30 and TRBJ2-7, reads SQTIHQWPATLVQPVGSPLSLECTVEGTSNPNLYWYRQAAGRGLQLLFYSVGIGQISSEVPQNLSASRPQDRQFILSSKKLLLSDSGFYLCAWSRGTGTYEQYFGPGTRLTVT.

The J gene is TRBJ2-7, the V gene TRBV11-2; D is possibly TRBD2 (5 bases). Between the trimmed V and J ends, which lost 2 bases and 3 bases, there was a span of 5 bases. This CDR3 region has 12 residues. CDR1 is SGHAT and CDR2 is FQNNGV in the germline V gene. The CDR3 DNA is TGTGCCAGCAGCTTACGGGACTACGAGCAGTACTTC. Its translation is CASSLRDYEQYF.

V usage is TRBV20-1 and J usage is TRBJ2-3, with unresolved D. The CDR3 totals 9 residues. Germline lookup yields CDR1 DFQATT and CDR2 SNEGSKA (reference sequence). Trimming left V 4 bases short and J 9 bases short, with 5 bases between. CDR3 protein: CSATRTQYF. Written as DNA, the CDR3 is TGCAGTGCTACCAGAACGCAGTATTTT.

This sequence joins TRBV3-1 (or the pseudogene TRBV3-2) and TRBJ2-7; D may be TRBD1 (5 bases). CDR1 and CDR2 (germline): LGHDT, YNNKEL (reference sequence). The CDR3 is 15 residues long. The germline V and J ends were trimmed by 1 base and 5 bases, with 15 bases remaining between them. For the CDR3, the DNA is TGTGCCAGCAGCCAAGTTATGGGGCTCCCCCACGAGCAGTACTTC. This codes for CASSQVMGLPHEQYF.